The clone carrying this TCR beta chain was seen only a few times. Its antigen is not known. The sample belongs to a study of spatial heterogeneity in lung cancer. About the research overall: Compared with alpha-chain sequences, beta-chain sequences were consistently detected in greater numbers.

Whole-study results and caveats: The study found ubiquitous expanded tumor TCRs in blood more at resection than follow-up.

Sample time point: sample taken at primary tumor resection. Whole RNA was taken from tumor, nontumor lung or frozen PBMC; it was then sequenced unsorted. Donation came from some 72 patients with untreated early-stage non-small cell lung cancer. A distinct unique molecular identifier was carried by each TCR cDNA molecule. TCRdb processed the 5' RACE reads anew with MiXCR; each CDR3 protein has one entry. The top ten clones hold 6.9% of a sample with tens of thousands of distinct CDR3 sequences, 7.5% to 10% of them seen once. V lost 0 bases, J lost 4 bases, and 14 bases lay in between. CDR1 is SGHKS, CDR2 YYEKEE, per germline (reference sequence). This CDR3 is built from 15 residues.

The sample in question was PBMCs, obtained at surgery. V and J are TRBV5-5 and TRBJ2-7; weak D call: TRBD1 (5 bases). The TCR was taken from a male donor with early-stage non-small cell lung cancer. The CDR3 nucleotides read TGTGCCAGCAGCTTGGTAGGGGTCCGGGCATACGAGCAGTACTTC. It yields the protein CASSLVGVRAYEQYF.